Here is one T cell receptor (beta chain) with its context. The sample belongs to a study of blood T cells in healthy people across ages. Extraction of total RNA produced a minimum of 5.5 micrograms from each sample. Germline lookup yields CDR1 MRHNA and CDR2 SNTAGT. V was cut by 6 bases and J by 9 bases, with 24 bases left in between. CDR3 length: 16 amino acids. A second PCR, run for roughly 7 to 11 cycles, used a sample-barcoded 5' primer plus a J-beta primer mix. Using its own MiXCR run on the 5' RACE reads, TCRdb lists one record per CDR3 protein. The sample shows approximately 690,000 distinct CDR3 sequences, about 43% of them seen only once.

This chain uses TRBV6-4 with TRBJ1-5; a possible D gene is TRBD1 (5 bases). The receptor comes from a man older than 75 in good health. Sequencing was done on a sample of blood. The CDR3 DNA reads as TGTGCCAGCAGCGCCGTCAGGGCAGGGAGGCGCTGGCCCCAGCATTTT. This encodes CASSAVRAGRRWPQHF.